This T cell receptor beta chain was obtained from a study of T cell responses to AZD1222 COVID-19 vaccine. Whole-study findings and limits: Unmutated variant regions reportedly attract nearly half of all spike-specific TCRs. At baseline, seropositivity was found in only five or six AZD1222 recipients. Regions 160-218 and 743-854 held dominance among vaccine-associated CD4 TCRs, which spanned spike.

Clones were sequenced by immunoSEQ multiplex PCR, and TCRdb holds only the in-frame ones, with some missing. This sample has 120,000 or so clones; just over 85% occur once, and the top ten carry 18%. About this clone itself: Its matching antigen is unknown.

Here the sequenced sample was peripheral blood, taken on day 0 of MenACWY control vaccination. This receptor was identified in an adult in good health.

CDR3 residues: CATHQVAREKLFF. CDR3 nucleotides: TGTGCCACCCATCAGGTAGCTAGGGAAAAACTGTTTTTT. V and J are TRBV6-6 and TRBJ1-4; D remains unclear. Germline V gene lookup returns CDR1 MNHNY and CDR2 SVGAGI (reference sequence). V was shortened by 10 bases and J by 8 bases, with 17 bases between the two germline ends. There are 13 residues in the CDR3.